Shown below are 19 T cell receptor beta chains from a single sample sequenced in a study of CD8 T cells in ankylosing spondylitis. MiXCR, run by TCRdb on the 5' RACE reads, gives a single entry per CDR3 protein. The sample includes some 200,000 distinct CDR3 sequences, about 20% of them seen just once. The sequenced sample was blood, either unsorted or a sorted T cell fraction (not recorded which). The receptor set was obtained from a male donor between 5 and 35 years old with ankylosing spondylitis or in good health (not recorded which).

This clonotype was seen repeatedly, ten times or more. This chain joins TRBV29-1 and TRBJ2-7; the D is unclear. With 5 bases removed from V and 4 bases from J, the gap between germline ends came to 9 bases. Germline CDR1 is SQVTM and CDR2 is ANQGSEA. The CDR3 sequence is 11 residues long. This CDR3 reads CSVLVGYEQYV. The CDR3 region has the DNA TGCAGCGTTCTGGTGGGATACGAGCAGTACGTC.

This clonotype was recorded many times. The chain recombines TRBV4-1 with TRBJ2-7; 7 bases are a match to TRBD1. There are 14 residues in the CDR3. Trimming cost V 1 base and J 1 base; bases outside gene matches: 1. The germline V gene encodes CDR1 MGHRA and CDR2 YSYEKL. The CDR3 sequence: CASSQATGSYEQYV. The CDR3 DNA is TGCGCCAGCAGCCAAGCGACAGGGTCCTACGAGCAGTACGTC.

The chain uses TRBV4-1 and TRBJ2-7; unclear D gene. Deletions cut 1 base from V and 2 bases from J, with 3 bases between. The CDR3 has 12 amino acids. Germline CDR1 MGHRA, CDR2 YSYEKL. This chain's CDR3 is CASSQVPYEQYV. Written as DNA, the CDR3 is TGCGCCAGCAGCCAAGTTCCCTACGAGCAGTACGTC.

This clonotype came up many times. V and J are TRBV2 and TRBJ2-1; either TRBD1 or TRBD2 may supply D (5 bases each). Germline V gene sequence: CDR1 SNHLY, CDR2 FYNNEI. V was pared by 1 base and J by 7 bases, with 17 bases between. The CDR3 is 16 residues long. The CDR3 DNA reads as TGTGCCAGCAGTGAAGGAGGGGCTCGTTGGACTAATGAGCAGTTCTTC. Translated, it gives CASSEGGARWTNEQFF.

This clonotype was picked up many times. The gene calls are TRBV4-2 and TRBJ1-5; possibly TRBD1 for D (6 bases). The CDR3 contains 15 residues. Trimming took off 0 bases at V and 16 bases at J, with 22 bases between the two ends. Germline V gene data show CDR1 as LGHNA and CDR2 as YNFKEQ. The DNA of the CDR3 is TGTGCCAGCAGCCAAGATTCGGGCGGCCACAGGGTCTTACATTTT. Protein sequence: CASSQDSGGHRVLHF.

There are many counts of this clonotype. The gene calls are TRBV29-1 and TRBJ2-5, with D possibly being TRBD1 (5 bases). Germline assignment: CDR1 SQVTM and CDR2 ANQGSEA. With 3 bases removed from V and 1 base from J, the gap between germline ends came to 12 bases. This CDR3 region has 14 residues. CDR3 residues: CSVDVTATQETQYF. CDR3 coding DNA: TGCAGCGTTGACGTGACAGCGACCCAAGAGACCCAGTACTTC.

This clonotype was observed many times. The J gene is TRBJ2-1, the V gene TRBV29-1, with TRBD2 matching over 9 bases. The CDR3 runs to 14 residues. Germline V gene lookup returns CDR1 SQVTM and CDR2 ANQGSEA. The V gene end was trimmed by 4 bases and the J gene end by 8 bases; junction bases not matched to a gene: 9. The CDR3 bases are TGCAGCGTTGGGGGGACTAGCCGGGGAGATGAGCAGTTCTTC. Amino acid sequence: CSVGGTSRGDEQFF.

This clonotype was counted at least ten times. This chain uses TRBV7-2 with TRBJ2-2, with D unclear. CDR3 length: 14 residues. The V gene's germline CDR1 is SGHTA and CDR2 FQGNSA. Trimming removed 5 bases from V and 7 bases from J, with 14 bases in between. CDR3 sequence reads: CASSRTSGGGELFF. CDR3 nucleotide sequence: TGTGCCAGCAGCCGCACTTCGGGCGGCGGGGAGCTGTTTTTT.

This clonotype was observed at least ten times. The chain employs TRBV9 and TRBJ1-2; D is unclear. CDR3 length: 13 amino acids. The germline V and J ends were trimmed by 0 bases and 1 base, with 4 bases remaining between them. Germline CDR1 is SGDLS and CDR2 is YYNGEE. CDR3: CASSVENNYGYTF. Here the CDR3 DNA reads TGTGCCAGCAGCGTAGAGAATAACTATGGCTACACCTTC. The whole variable domain, filled in from reference TRBV9 and TRBJ1-2, reads DSGVTQTPKHLITATGQRVTLRCSPRSGDLSVYWYQQSLDQGLQFLIQYYNGEERAKGNILERFSAQQFPDLHSELNLSSLELGDSALYFCASSVENNYGYTFGSGTRLTVV.

This clonotype was counted at least ten times. This chain connects TRBV7-2 to TRBJ2-7; perhaps D is TRBD1 or TRBD2 (5 bases each). V was trimmed by 1 base and J by 2 bases, leaving 6 bases between them. Germline V lookup: CDR1 SGHTA, CDR2 FQGNSA. The CDR3 runs 13 residues. This CDR3 reads CASSLGGTYEQYF. The CDR3 nucleotides read TGTGCCAGCAGCTTAGGGGGGACCTACGAGCAGTACTTC. Supplemented by reference TRBV7-2 and TRBJ2-7, the full variable domain reads GAGVSQSPSNKVTEKGKDVELRCDPISGHTALYWYRQSLGQGLEFLIYFQGNSAPDKSGLPSDRFSAERTGGSVSTLTIQRTQQEDSAVYLCASSLGGTYEQYFGPGTRLTVT.

This clonotype was seen many times. V and J are TRBV3-1 and TRBJ2-2; 9 nucleotides match TRBD1. The trim removed 4 bases at V and 3 bases at J, leaving 0 bases unmatched. This CDR3 is built from 14 residues. Germline V gives CDR1 LGHDT, CDR2 YNNKEL (reference sequence). This CDR3 reads CASSRTGDTGELFF. For the CDR3, the DNA is TGTGCCAGCAGCCGGACAGGGGACACCGGGGAGCTGTTTTTT.

This clonotype was recorded many times. The gene calls are TRBV5-1 and TRBJ2-3; 12 bases fit TRBD2. This CDR3 has 15 residues. The V gene's germline CDR1 is SGHRS and CDR2 YFSETQ. J was trimmed by 4 bases and V by 5 bases; bases with no gene match: 5. CDR3 amino acids: CASRPASGRADTQYF. DNA of the CDR3: TGCGCCAGCAGACCTGCTAGCGGGAGGGCAGATACGCAGTATTTT.

This clonotype showed up many times. The V call is TRBV9, the J call TRBJ2-2; 8 bases line up with TRBD1. Trimming at V came to 2 bases and at J to 7 bases, leaving 7 bases not matched to a gene. This CDR3 is built from 15 residues. Germline CDR1 and CDR2: SGDLS and YYNGEE. The CDR3: CASSVDRGTVGELFF. DNA for the CDR3: TGTGCCAGCAGCGTTGACAGGGGAACGGTCGGGGAGCTGTTTTTT. Combining the CDR3 with reference TRBV9 and TRBJ2-2 gives the whole variable domain DSGVTQTPKHLITATGQRVTLRCSPRSGDLSVYWYQQSLDQGLQFLIQYYNGEERAKGNILERFSAQQFPDLHSELNLSSLELGDSALYFCASSVDRGTVGELFFGEGSRLTVL.

This clonotype was counted ten times or more. V usage is TRBV4-2 and J usage is TRBJ2-1; D gene ambiguous. CDR3 length: 13 amino acids. Per the germline V gene, CDR1 is LGHNA and CDR2 is YNFKEQ. V dropped 0 bases and J dropped 7 bases, with 7 bases sitting between them. The CDR3 sequence is CASSQEAKNEQFF. CDR3 bases: TGTGCCAGCAGCCAAGAGGCTAAAAATGAGCAGTTCTTC.

This clonotype has at least ten counts. The chain recombines TRBV29-1 with TRBJ2-3; no clear D gene. Germline assignment: CDR1 SQVTM and CDR2 ANQGSEA. The CDR3 contains 13 residues. Trimming pared 3 bases from V and 2 bases from J, leaving 9 bases between. CDR3 region: CSVEQRFTDTQYF. In DNA, the CDR3 is TGCAGCGTTGAGCAGCGCTTCACAGATACGCAGTATTTT.

The V and J genes are TRBV4-2 and TRBJ1-2, with D perhaps TRBD1 (6 bases). V was clipped by 4 bases and J by 0 bases, with 15 bases between them. The CDR3 extends over 16 amino acids. Germline V gene data show CDR1 as LGHNA and CDR2 as YNFKEQ. The CDR3 region is CASSPVGGRANYGYTF. The CDR3 DNA reads TGTGCCAGCAGCCCAGTTGGGGGCAGGGCTAACTATGGCTACACCTTC.

This clonotype was observed at least ten times. This chain uses TRBV7-6 with TRBJ1-6, with 7 bases aligning to TRBD1. This CDR3 comprises 15 residues. After removal of 5 bases from V and 4 bases from J, the junction contained 5 bases not matched to a gene. Germline CDR1 and CDR2: SGHVS and FNYEAQ. CDR3 coding DNA: TGTGCCAGCAGCCAAAGCAGGGGGTATAATTCACCCCTCCACTTT. This codes for CASSQSRGYNSPLHF.

The CDR3 nucleotides read TGCAGTGCTAGTCCGCGTAGCGGGAGGGCCCCCTACGAGCAGTACTTC. This sequence encodes CSASPRSGRAPYEQYF. This sequence joins TRBV20-1 and TRBJ2-7; 11 positions match TRBD2. This CDR3 is built from 16 residues. CDR1 and CDR2 (germline): DFQATT, SNEGSKA (reference sequence). The junction had 9 bases not matched to a gene; V was cut back by 3 bases and J by 2 bases.

Here the CDR3 reads CSATWTNSYEQYF. The CDR3 DNA is TGCAGTGCTACCTGGACTAACTCCTACGAGCAGTACTTC. The chain uses TRBV20-1 and TRBJ2-7, with D maybe TRBD2 (6 bases). This CDR3 contains 13 residues. Germline V gene sequence: CDR1 DFQATT, CDR2 SNEGSKA (reference sequence). V was clipped by 4 bases and J by 0 bases, with 10 bases between them.